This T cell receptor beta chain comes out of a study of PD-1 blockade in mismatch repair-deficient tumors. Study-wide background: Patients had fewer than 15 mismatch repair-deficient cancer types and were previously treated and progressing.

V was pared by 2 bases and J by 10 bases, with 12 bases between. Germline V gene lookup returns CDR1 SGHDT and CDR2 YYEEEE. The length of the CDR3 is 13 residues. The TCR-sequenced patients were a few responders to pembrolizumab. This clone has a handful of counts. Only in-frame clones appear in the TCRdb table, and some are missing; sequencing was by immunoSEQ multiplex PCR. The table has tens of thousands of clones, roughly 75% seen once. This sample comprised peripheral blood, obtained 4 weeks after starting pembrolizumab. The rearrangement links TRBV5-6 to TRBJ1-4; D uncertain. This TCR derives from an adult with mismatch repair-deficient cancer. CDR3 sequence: CASSLSAIRKLFF. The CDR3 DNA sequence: TGTGCCAGCAGCTTATCGGCGATCAGAAAACTGTTTTTT.